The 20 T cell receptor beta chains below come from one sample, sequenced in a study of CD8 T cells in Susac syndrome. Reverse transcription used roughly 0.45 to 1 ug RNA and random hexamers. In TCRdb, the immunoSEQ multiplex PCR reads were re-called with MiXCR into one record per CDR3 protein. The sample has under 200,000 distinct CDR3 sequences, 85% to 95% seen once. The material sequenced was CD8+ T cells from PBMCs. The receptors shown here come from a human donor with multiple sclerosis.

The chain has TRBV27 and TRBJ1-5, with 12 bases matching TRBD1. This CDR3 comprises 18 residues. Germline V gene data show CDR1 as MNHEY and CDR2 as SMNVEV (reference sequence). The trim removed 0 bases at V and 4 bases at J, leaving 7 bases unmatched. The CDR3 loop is CASSLSYGTGGLNQPQHF. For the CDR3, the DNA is TGTGCCAGCAGTTTATCATATGGGACAGGGGGCTTAAATCAGCCCCAGCATTTT.

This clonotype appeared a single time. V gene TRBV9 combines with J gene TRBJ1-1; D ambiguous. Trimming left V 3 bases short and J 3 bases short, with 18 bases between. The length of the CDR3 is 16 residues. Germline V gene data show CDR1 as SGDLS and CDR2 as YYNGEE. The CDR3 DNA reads TGTGCCAGCAGCGCGGGAGCCGGCCGTACTTACACTGAAGCTTTCTTT. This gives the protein CASSAGAGRTYTEAFF.

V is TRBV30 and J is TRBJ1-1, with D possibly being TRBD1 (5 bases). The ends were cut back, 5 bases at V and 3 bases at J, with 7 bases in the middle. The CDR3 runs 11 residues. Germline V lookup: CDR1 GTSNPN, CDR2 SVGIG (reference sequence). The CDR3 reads CAWEGYTEAFF. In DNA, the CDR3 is TGTGCCTGGGAGGGGTACACTGAAGCTTTCTTT.

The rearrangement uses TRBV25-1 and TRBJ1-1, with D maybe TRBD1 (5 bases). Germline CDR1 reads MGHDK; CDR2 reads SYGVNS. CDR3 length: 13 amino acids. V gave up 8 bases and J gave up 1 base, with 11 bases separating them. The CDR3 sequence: CASRQGGNTEAFF. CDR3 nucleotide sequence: TGTGCCAGCCGGCAGGGAGGGAACACTGAAGCTTTCTTT.

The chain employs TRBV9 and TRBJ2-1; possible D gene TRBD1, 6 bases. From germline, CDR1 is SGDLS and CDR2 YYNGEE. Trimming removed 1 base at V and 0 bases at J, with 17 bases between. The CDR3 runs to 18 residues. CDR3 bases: TGTGCCAGCAGCGTATCAGGGGCGGCTATGAGCTCCTACAATGAGCAGTTCTTC. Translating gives CASSVSGAAMSSYNEQFF.

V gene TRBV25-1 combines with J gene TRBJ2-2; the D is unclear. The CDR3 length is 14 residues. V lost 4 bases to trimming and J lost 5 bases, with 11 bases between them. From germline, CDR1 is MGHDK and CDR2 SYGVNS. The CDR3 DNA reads TGTGCCAGCAGTGCGCTCACAGCGACCGGGGAGCTGTTTTTT. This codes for CASSALTATGELFF.

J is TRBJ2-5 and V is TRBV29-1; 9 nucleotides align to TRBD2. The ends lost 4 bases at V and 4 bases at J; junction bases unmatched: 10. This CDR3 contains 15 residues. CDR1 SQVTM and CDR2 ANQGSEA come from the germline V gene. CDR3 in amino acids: CSVVGRGGPRETQYF. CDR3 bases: TGCAGCGTTGTAGGGCGGGGGGGGCCCCGAGAGACCCAGTACTTC.

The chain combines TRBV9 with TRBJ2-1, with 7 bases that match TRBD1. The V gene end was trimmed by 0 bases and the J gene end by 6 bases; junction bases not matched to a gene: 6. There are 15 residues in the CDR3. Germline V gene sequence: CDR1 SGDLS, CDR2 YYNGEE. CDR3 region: CASSVGQGFLNEQFF. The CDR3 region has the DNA TGTGCCAGCAGCGTAGGACAGGGATTCCTCAATGAGCAGTTCTTC. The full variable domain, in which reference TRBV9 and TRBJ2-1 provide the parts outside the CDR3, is DSGVTQTPKHLITATGQRVTLRCSPRSGDLSVYWYQQSLDQGLQFLIQYYNGEERAKGNILERFSAQQFPDLHSELNLSSLELGDSALYFCASSVGQGFLNEQFFGPGTRLTVL.

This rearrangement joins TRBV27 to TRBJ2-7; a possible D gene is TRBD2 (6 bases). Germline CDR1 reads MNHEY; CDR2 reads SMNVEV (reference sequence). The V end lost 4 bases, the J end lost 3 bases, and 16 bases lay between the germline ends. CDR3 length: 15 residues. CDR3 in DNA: TGTGCCAGCAGTTATGGAGGGCTCTCTATCTACGAGCAGTACTTC. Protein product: CASSYGGLSIYEQYF.

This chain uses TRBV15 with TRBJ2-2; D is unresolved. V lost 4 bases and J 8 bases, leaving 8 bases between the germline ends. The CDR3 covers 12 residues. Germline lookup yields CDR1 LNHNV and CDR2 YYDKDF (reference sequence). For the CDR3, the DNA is TGTGCCACCAGCACCGTAGGAGGGGAGCTGTTTTTT. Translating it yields CATSTVGGELFF.

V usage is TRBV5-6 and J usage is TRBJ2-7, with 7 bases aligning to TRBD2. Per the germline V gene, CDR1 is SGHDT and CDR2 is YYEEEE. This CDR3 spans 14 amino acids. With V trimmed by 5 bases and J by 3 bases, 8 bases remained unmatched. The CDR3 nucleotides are TGTGCCAGCAGGGCCGGGACTAACTTCTACGAGCAGTACTTC. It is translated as CASRAGTNFYEQYF. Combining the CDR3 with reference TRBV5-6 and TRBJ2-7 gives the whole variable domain DAGVTQSPTHLIKTRGQQVTLRCSPKSGHDTVSWYQQALGQGPQFIFQYYEEEERQRGNFPDRFSGHQFPNYSSELNVNALLLGDSALYLCASRAGTNFYEQYFGPGTRLTVT.

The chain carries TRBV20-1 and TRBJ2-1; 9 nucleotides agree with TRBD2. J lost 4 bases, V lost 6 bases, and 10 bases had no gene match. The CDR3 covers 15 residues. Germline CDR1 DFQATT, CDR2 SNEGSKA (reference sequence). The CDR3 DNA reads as TGCAGTGCCTCCCCGCGGGGGGGGCTGTACAATGAGCAGTTCTTC. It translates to CSASPRGGLYNEQFF.

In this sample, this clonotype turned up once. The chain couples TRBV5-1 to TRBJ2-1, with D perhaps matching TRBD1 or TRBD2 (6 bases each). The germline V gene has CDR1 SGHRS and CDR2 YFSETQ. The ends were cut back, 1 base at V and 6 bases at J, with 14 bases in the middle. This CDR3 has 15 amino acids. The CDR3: CASSLSGGLGNEQFF. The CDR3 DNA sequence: TGCGCCAGCAGCTTGTCCGGGGGCTTAGGCAATGAGCAGTTCTTC.

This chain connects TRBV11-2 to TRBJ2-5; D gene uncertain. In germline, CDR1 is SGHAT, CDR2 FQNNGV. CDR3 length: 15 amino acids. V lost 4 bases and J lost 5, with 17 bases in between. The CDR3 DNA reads TGTGCCAGCAGCTCCGGACCCGACTTTTCCGAGACCCAGTACTTC. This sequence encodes CASSSGPDFSETQYF.

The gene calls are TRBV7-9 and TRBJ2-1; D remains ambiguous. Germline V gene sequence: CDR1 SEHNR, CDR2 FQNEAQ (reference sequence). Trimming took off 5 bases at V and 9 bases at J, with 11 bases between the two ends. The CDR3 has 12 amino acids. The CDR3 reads CASSDNFVEQFF. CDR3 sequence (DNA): TGTGCCAGCAGCGATAATTTTGTTGAGCAGTTCTTC.

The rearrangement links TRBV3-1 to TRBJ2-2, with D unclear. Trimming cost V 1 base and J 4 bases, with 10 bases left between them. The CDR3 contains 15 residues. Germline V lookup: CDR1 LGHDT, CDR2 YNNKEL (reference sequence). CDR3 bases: TGTGCCAGCAGCCAAGTTTCTGCCGGCACCGGGGAGCTGTTTTTT. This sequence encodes CASSQVSAGTGELFF.

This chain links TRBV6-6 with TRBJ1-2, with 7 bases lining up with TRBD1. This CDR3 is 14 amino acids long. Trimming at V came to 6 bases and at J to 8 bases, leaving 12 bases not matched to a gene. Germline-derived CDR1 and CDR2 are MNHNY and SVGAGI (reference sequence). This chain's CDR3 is CASSPQGSIDGYTF. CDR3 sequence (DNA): TGTGCCAGCAGCCCACAGGGGAGCATTGACGGCTACACCTTC.

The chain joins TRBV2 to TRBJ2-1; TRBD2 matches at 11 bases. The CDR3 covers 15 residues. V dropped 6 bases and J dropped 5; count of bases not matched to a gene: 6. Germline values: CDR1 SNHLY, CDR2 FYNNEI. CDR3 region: CASSSGLAAHNEQFF. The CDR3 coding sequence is TGTGCCAGCAGCTCGGGACTAGCGGCGCACAATGAGCAGTTCTTC. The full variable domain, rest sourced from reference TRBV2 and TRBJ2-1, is EPEVTQTPSHQVTQMGQEVILRCVPISNHLYFYWYRQILGQKVEFLVSFYNNEISEKSEIFDDQFSVERPDGSNFTLKIRSTKLEDSAMYFCASSSGLAAHNEQFFGPGTRLTVL.

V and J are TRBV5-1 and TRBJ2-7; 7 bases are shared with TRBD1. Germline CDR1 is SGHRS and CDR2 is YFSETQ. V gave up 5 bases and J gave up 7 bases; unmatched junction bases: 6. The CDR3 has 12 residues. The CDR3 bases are TGCGCCAGCAGAAAGGGACAGAAAGAGCAGTACTTC. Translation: CASRKGQKEQYF.

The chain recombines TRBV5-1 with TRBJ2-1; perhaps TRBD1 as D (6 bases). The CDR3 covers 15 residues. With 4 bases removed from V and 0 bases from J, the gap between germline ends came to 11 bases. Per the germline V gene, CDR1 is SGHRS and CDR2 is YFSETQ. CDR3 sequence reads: CASSTWTDSYNEQFF. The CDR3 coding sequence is TGCGCCAGCAGCACTTGGACAGACTCCTACAATGAGCAGTTCTTC.